This passage covers 12 T cell receptor beta chains from one sample sequenced in a study of blood T cells in healthy people across ages. Together with a sample-barcoded 5' primer, a J-beta primer mix was included in a second PCR lasting roughly 6 to 12 cycles. TCRdb redid the calling of the 5' RACE reads with MiXCR, one entry per CDR3 protein. Of hundreds of thousands of distinct CDR3 sequences listed, more than 20% are singletons. This same sample was also taken into another study, of T cells of mothers and their children.

Sequencing was done on a sample of blood. These receptors were taken from a boy younger than 18 in good health.

The chain has TRBV6-6 and TRBJ2-3; D unclear. This CDR3 has 16 residues. Trimming cost V 6 bases and J 7 bases, with 23 bases left between them. The V gene's germline CDR1 is MNHNY and CDR2 SVGAGI (reference sequence). CDR3 DNA: TGTGCCAGCAGCCCGAGATCCGGGCACCTAGGGAATACGCAGTATTTT. It is translated as CASSPRSGHLGNTQYF.

The chain has TRBV13 and TRBJ2-5; maybe TRBD1 (6 bases). V lost 4 bases and J lost 5, with 17 bases in between. The germline V gene has CDR1 PRHDT and CDR2 FYEKMQ (reference sequence). The CDR3 runs to 15 residues. In nucleotides, the CDR3 is TGTGCCAGCAGCTCTTTCAGGGGACGTCTGGAGACCCAGTACTTC. Its protein is CASSSFRGRLETQYF.

This clonotype was observed a handful of times. The J gene is TRBJ1-4, the V gene TRBV12-3 or TRBV12-4; possibly TRBD1 for D (6 bases). The V end was cut by 3 bases, the J end by 4 bases, with 12 bases between. CDR3 length equals 15 residues. The CDR3: CASSFTGRGNEKLFF. CDR3 in DNA: TGTGCCAGCAGTTTCACAGGGAGGGGTAATGAAAAACTGTTTTTT.

This clonotype occurred a few times. The chain has TRBV4-2 and TRBJ1-4; 8 bases line up with TRBD1. In germline, CDR1 is LGHNA, CDR2 YNFKEQ. The V and J ends lost 1 base and 7 bases, in that order; junction bases with no gene match: 5. The CDR3 is 15 residues long. In nucleotides, the CDR3 is TGTGCCAGCAGCCAAGTAAAACAGGGGGGTGAAAAACTGTTTTTT. Translating it yields CASSQVKQGGEKLFF.

The chain uses TRBV3-1 and TRBJ2-5, with 10 bases matching TRBD1. The better agreement between TRBJ2-1 and the DNA end casts doubt on the J call. Germline V gene lookup returns CDR1 LGHDT and CDR2 YNNKEL (reference sequence). This CDR3 has 17 residues. The CDR3 loop reads CASSHENWTGGVGEQFF. CDR3 in DNA: TGTGCCAGCAGCCACGAAAATTGGACAGGGGGTGTGGGTGAGCAGTTCTTC.

This clonotype was seen only a few times. V gene TRBV7-3 combines with J gene TRBJ2-5; possible D gene TRBD2, 6 bases. The end of the DNA is better explained by TRBJ2-1, so the J call may be wrong. This CDR3 is built from 19 residues. Germline assignment: CDR1 SGHTA and CDR2 FQGTGA. DNA of the CDR3: TGTGCCAGCAGCTTTTGGCTAGCGCCCAAAAAAGGGCTCTACAATGAGCAGTTCTTC. Its protein is CASSFWLAPKKGLYNEQFF.

The rearrangement joins TRBV30 to TRBJ2-1, with unresolved D. CDR3 length: 13 residues. The germline V gene encodes CDR1 GTSNPN and CDR2 SVGIG (reference sequence). Trimming left V 1 base short and J 8 bases short, with 12 bases between. Here the CDR3 DNA reads TGTGCCTGGAGTGCCATTAAGAACGATGAGCAGTTCTTC. It translates to CAWSAIKNDEQFF.

The chain uses TRBV19 and TRBJ1-5; the match to TRBD1 covers 8 bases. This CDR3 spans 14 amino acids. CDR1 and CDR2 from the germline V gene are LNHDA and SQIVND (reference sequence). With 9 bases clipped from V and 9 bases from J, the junction kept 13 bases outside the gene matches. The CDR3 bases are TGTGCCAGCCATTCCGGACAGGGAGGGCTGCCCCAGCATTTT. It translates to CASHSGQGGLPQHF.

J is TRBJ1-3 and V is TRBV7-8; no clear D gene. CDR3 length: 12 amino acids. Germline CDR1 and CDR2: SGHVS and FQNEAQ. V lost 8 bases to trimming and J lost 4 bases, with 9 bases between them. The CDR3 DNA follows: TGTGCCAGCCGCGGAGGGGGAAACACCATATATTTT. Protein sequence: CASRGGGNTIYF.

The chain combines TRBV12-3 or TRBV12-4 with TRBJ1-1, with D perhaps TRBD1 (5 bases). The CDR3 runs 14 residues. Trimming left V 0 bases short and J 5 bases short, with 10 bases between. CDR3 DNA: TGTGCCAGCAGTTTAGCTGGGGCGGCGACTGAAGCTTTCTTT. As protein: CASSLAGAATEAFF.

This clonotype was seen a few times. The genes are TRBV20-1 and TRBJ2-7; TRBD2 agrees at 14 bases. Germline V lookup: CDR1 DFQATT, CDR2 SNEGSKA (reference sequence). Trimming removed 6 bases from V and 4 bases from J; junction bases left unmatched: 11. The CDR3 consists of 16 residues. CDR3 loop: CSASQTSGRAWYEQYF. The CDR3 DNA is TGCAGTGCCTCACAGACTAGCGGGAGGGCCTGGTACGAGCAGTACTTC.

This rearrangement joins TRBV9 to TRBJ2-5; TRBD2 might be the D (5 bases). The CDR3 has 14 residues. The germline V and J ends were trimmed by 4 bases and 5 bases, with 15 bases remaining between them. Germline assignment: CDR1 SGDLS and CDR2 YYNGEE. CDR3 DNA: TGTGCCAGCAGCTCCCGGGAATTGAGGGAGACCCAGTACTTC. Its translation: CASSSRELRETQYF.